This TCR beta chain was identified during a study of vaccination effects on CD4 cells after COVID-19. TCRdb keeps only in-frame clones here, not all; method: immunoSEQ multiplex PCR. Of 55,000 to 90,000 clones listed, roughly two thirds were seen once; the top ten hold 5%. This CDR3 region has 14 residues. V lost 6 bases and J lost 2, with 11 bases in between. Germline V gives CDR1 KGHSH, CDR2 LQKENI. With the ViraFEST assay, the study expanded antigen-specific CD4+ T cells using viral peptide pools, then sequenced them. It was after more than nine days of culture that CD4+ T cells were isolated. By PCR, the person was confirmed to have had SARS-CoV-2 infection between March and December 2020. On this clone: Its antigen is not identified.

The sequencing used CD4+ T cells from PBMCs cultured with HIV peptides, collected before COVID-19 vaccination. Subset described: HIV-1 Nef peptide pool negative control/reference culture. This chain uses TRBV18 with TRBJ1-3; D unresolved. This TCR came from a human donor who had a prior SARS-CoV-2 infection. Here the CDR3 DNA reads TGTGCCAGCTCGCCTGATGGGGCTGGAAACACCATATATTTT. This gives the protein CASSPDGAGNTIYF.